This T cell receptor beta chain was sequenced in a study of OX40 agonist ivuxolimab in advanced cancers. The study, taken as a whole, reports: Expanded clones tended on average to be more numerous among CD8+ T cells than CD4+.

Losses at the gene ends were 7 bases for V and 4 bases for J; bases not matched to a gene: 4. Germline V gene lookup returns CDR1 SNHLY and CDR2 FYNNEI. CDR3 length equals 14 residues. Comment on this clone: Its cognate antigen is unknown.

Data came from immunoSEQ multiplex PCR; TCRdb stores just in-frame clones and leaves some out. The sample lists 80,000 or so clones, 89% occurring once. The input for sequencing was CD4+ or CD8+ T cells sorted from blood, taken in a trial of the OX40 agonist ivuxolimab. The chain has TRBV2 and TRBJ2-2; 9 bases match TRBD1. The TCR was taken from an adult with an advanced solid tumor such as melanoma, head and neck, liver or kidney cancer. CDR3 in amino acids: CASTWDRVTGELFF. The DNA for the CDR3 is TGTGCCAGCACTTGGGACAGGGTCACCGGGGAGCTGTTTTTT.